Each of the 27 T cell receptor beta chains below was sequenced from the same sample in a study of identical twins. TCRdb ran MiXCR on the 5' RACE reads and lists one entry per CDR3 protein. The data contain 500,000 to 600,000 distinct CDR3 sequences, roughly a fifth of them seen just once; the ten biggest clones take up about 0.99%. This sample also belongs to another study, concerning T cells expressing NK-cell markers.

Sequencing used CD4+ T cells sorted from blood. The source of these receptors is a woman under 30 in good health.

The table lists this clonotype with a few counts. The V call is TRBV5-5, the J call TRBJ1-2, with D maybe TRBD1 (6 bases). Trimming cost V 4 bases and J 4 bases, with 14 bases left between them. The CDR3 extends over 14 amino acids. Germline V lookup: CDR1 SGHKS, CDR2 YYEKEE (reference sequence). DNA of the CDR3: TGTGCCAGCAGCCCGACGACAGGAGGCTATGGCTACACCTTC. Translated: CASSPTTGGYGYTF.

This clonotype has only a few counts. The chain recombines TRBV20-1 with TRBJ1-1; 8 bases align to TRBD1. Germline V CDR1 and CDR2: DFQATT, SNEGSKA (reference sequence). The CDR3 is 13 amino acids. V gave up 5 bases and J gave up 3 bases; unmatched junction bases: 5. The CDR3 loop reads CSAVGQVDTEAFF. CDR3 bases: TGCAGTGCTGTGGGACAGGTGGACACTGAAGCTTTCTTT.

V gene TRBV6-6 combines with J gene TRBJ2-2; D tentatively fits TRBD1 or TRBD2 (5 bases each). This CDR3 has 13 residues. V was shortened by 7 bases and J by 8 bases, with 14 bases between the two germline ends. Germline CDR1 reads MNHNY; CDR2 reads SVGAGI (reference sequence). The CDR3: CASTFGGGGELFF. The CDR3 nucleotides read TGTGCCAGCACCTTTGGGGGTGGTGGGGAGCTGTTTTTT.

This clonotype has just a few counts. The chain employs TRBV6-4 and TRBJ1-2; 10 bases align to TRBD1. The CDR3 is 15 amino acids. The germline V gene encodes CDR1 MRHNA and CDR2 SNTAGT. J lost 4 bases, V lost 6 bases, and 8 bases had no gene match. For the CDR3, the DNA is TGTGCCAGCAGGTCCGACAGGGGGCTTAGCTATGGCTACACCTTC. Its translation: CASRSDRGLSYGYTF.

This clonotype was recorded many times. The chain employs TRBV7-2 and TRBJ2-1; possibly TRBD2 for D (6 bases). The CDR3 is 15 residues long. Between the trimmed V and J ends, which lost 5 bases and 2 bases, there was a span of 13 bases. Germline lookup yields CDR1 SGHTA and CDR2 FQGNSA. CDR3 coding DNA: TGTGCCAGCAGCGACCCGGGGAGGACCTACAATGAGCAGTTCTTC. This translates into CASSDPGRTYNEQFF.

This clonotype was found many times. The chain employs TRBV18 and TRBJ2-1; D gene unclear. The CDR3 sequence is 12 residues long. Germline V gene sequence: CDR1 KGHSH, CDR2 LQKENI. The germline V and J ends were trimmed by 3 bases and 4 bases, with 4 bases remaining between them. Here the CDR3 reads CASSPSYNEQFF. Here the CDR3 DNA reads TGTGCCAGCTCACCCTCTTACAATGAGCAGTTCTTC.

The table lists this clonotype with many counts. V and J are TRBV5-1 and TRBJ1-1; tentative D call: TRBD1 (6 bases). CDR3 length: 14 residues. Trimming removed 0 bases at V and 3 bases at J, with 9 bases between. Per the germline V gene, CDR1 is SGHRS and CDR2 is YFSETQ. The CDR3 region has the DNA TGCGCCAGCAGCTTGGAGGCAGGGGACACTGAAGCTTTCTTT. It translates to CASSLEAGDTEAFF.

V is TRBV7-2 and J is TRBJ2-4; TRBD2 agrees at 8 bases. Germline lookup yields CDR1 SGHTA and CDR2 FQGNSA. CDR3 length: 16 residues. With V trimmed by 4 bases and J by 6 bases, 11 bases remained unmatched. The CDR3 DNA reads as TGTGCCAGCAGCTCCTCCCCGGGGGGGGAGCGAAACATTCAGTACTTC. This encodes CASSSSPGGERNIQYF.

As DNA, the CDR3 is TGCAGTGCTAGAGATCCTGGACTAGCGGGGGGGCAAGTAGATACGCAGTATTTT. The encoded protein is CSARDPGLAGGQVDTQYF. V usage is TRBV20-1 and J usage is TRBJ2-3; 15 bases line up with TRBD2. Germline V CDR1 and CDR2: DFQATT, SNEGSKA (reference sequence). V was clipped by 0 bases and J by 5 bases; unmatched bases: 9. The CDR3 totals 18 residues.

The chain recombines TRBV29-1 with TRBJ2-7; no firm D call. The CDR3 spans 11 residues. Looked up from germline, CDR1 is SQVTM and CDR2 is ANQGSEA. Trimming took 4 bases from V and 1 from J, leaving 5 bases between them. The CDR3 DNA is TGCAGCGTTGCCGTATCCTACGAGCAGTACTTC. It is translated as CSVAVSYEQYF.

The sample holds a few counts of this clonotype. The chain uses TRBV6-5 and TRBJ2-3, with 7 positions matching TRBD2. J gave up 4 bases and V 2 bases, and 6 bases lay outside the gene matches. Germline V gene sequence: CDR1 MNHEY, CDR2 SVGAGI. This CDR3 has 15 amino acids. The CDR3 DNA is TGTGCCAGCAGTTACAGCGGGGCGGAGGCAGATACGCAGTATTTT. Translated, it gives CASSYSGAEADTQYF.

For the CDR3, the DNA is TGCGCCAGCAGCTTGACTCCGGAGACCCAGTACTTC. Residues: CASSLTPETQYF. This chain connects TRBV5-1 to TRBJ2-5, with D hard to call. The CDR3 has 12 amino acids. V was cut by 1 base and J by 5 bases, with 6 bases left in between. The V gene's germline CDR1 is SGHRS and CDR2 YFSETQ.

The chain employs TRBV6-5 and TRBJ2-1, with 13 bases matching TRBD2. Germline CDR1 is MNHEY and CDR2 is SVGAGI. V was clipped by 4 bases and J by 10 bases; unmatched bases: 10. CDR3 size: 16 residues. The chain's CDR3 is CASSSVLAGGPGEQFF. CDR3 nucleotides: TGTGCCAGCAGTTCCGTACTAGCGGGGGGGCCAGGAGAGCAGTTCTTC.

V gene TRBV6-1 combines with J gene TRBJ1-3, with D tentatively TRBD1 (5 bases). This CDR3 is 15 amino acids long. Germline-derived CDR1 and CDR2 are MNHNS and SASEGT. Trimming took 5 bases from V and 9 from J, leaving 20 bases between them. Here the CDR3 reads CASSTSGRAIATIYF. DNA for the CDR3: TGTGCCAGCAGTACCTCAGGCAGGGCGATCGCCACCATATATTTT.

The chain has TRBV5-1 and TRBJ1-1; D may be TRBD1 (6 bases). Trimming shortened V by 5 bases and J by 3 bases, and 11 bases separated the two germline ends. This CDR3 spans 13 amino acids. Per germline, CDR1 SGHRS and CDR2 YFSETQ. CDR3 protein: CASRGTGHTEAFF. CDR3 sequence (DNA): TGCGCCAGCAGGGGCACAGGGCACACTGAAGCTTTCTTT.

This clonotype has only one observation. This rearrangement joins TRBV27 to TRBJ2-1, with 12 nucleotides matching TRBD2. The CDR3 length is 16 residues. CDR1 MNHEY and CDR2 SMNVEV come from the germline V gene (reference sequence). The junction had 8 bases not matched to a gene; V was cut back by 5 bases and J by 6 bases. The CDR3 protein is CASSPFGLAGRNEQFF. CDR3 sequence (DNA): TGTGCCAGCAGTCCGTTTGGACTAGCGGGACGCAATGAGCAGTTCTTC.

The chain has TRBV27 and TRBJ2-6, with TRBD1 as a possible D gene (6 bases). The CDR3 totals 16 residues. Germline CDR1 and CDR2: MNHEY and SMNVEV (reference sequence). The ends were cut back, 4 bases at V and 5 bases at J, with 15 bases in the middle. In DNA, the CDR3 is TGTGCCAGCAGTTCACTGGACAGTCAGAGGGCCAACGTCCTGACTTTC. Amino acid sequence: CASSSLDSQRANVLTF.

This chain connects TRBV12-3 or TRBV12-4 to TRBJ2-2; unclear D gene. With 3 bases removed from V and 2 bases from J, the gap between germline ends came to 10 bases. The CDR3 consists of 15 residues. CDR3 in amino acids: CASSLRRTNTGELFF. In DNA form, the CDR3 reads TGTGCCAGCAGTTTGAGGCGGACCAACACCGGGGAGCTGTTTTTT.

This clonotype was seen only a few times. The CDR3 sequence is CASSNRQGLTYEQYF. The CDR3 coding sequence is TGCGCCAGCAGCAACAGACAGGGATTGACCTACGAGCAGTACTTC. V usage is TRBV5-1 and J usage is TRBJ2-7; TRBD1 aligns across 7 bases. The CDR3 sequence is 15 residues long. V gave up 4 bases and J gave up 2 bases; unmatched junction bases: 9. CDR1 and CDR2 from the germline V gene are SGHRS and YFSETQ.

The chain joins TRBV7-9 to TRBJ1-1, with D possibly being TRBD1 (5 bases). CDR1 is SEHNR, CDR2 FQNEAQ, per germline (reference sequence). V shed 6 bases and J shed 8 bases, with 13 bases lying between them. The CDR3 loop spans 12 amino acids. The CDR3 sequence: CASSPGRGEAFF. For the CDR3, the DNA is TGTGCCAGCAGTCCGGGGCGAGGGGAAGCTTTCTTT.

There are a few counts of this clonotype. The rearrangement uses TRBV24-1 and TRBJ2-1, with TRBD2 matching 9 bases. There are 15 residues in the CDR3. Germline V gene lookup returns CDR1 KGHDR and CDR2 SFDVKD. V lost 3 bases, J lost 7 bases, and 6 bases stayed unmatched. This chain's CDR3 is CATSDRAGGRNEQFF. CDR3 nucleotides: TGTGCCACCAGTGATCGAGCGGGAGGAAGAAATGAGCAGTTCTTC.

In this sample, this clonotype turned up a few times. This chain joins TRBV10-3 and TRBJ2-5, with D perhaps TRBD1 (6 bases). The CDR3 is 13 amino acids. V lost 5 bases to trimming and J lost 3 bases, with 10 bases between them. Germline CDR1 and CDR2: ENHRY and SYGVKD. CDR3 nucleotides: TGTGCCATCAGTAAGACAGGAAAAGAGACCCAGTACTTC. As protein: CAISKTGKETQYF.

This clonotype has more than one count but fewer than ten. This chain connects TRBV7-2 to TRBJ1-1; 8 bases map to TRBD1. With V trimmed by 2 bases and J by 5 bases, 4 bases remained unmatched. Germline assignment: CDR1 SGHTA and CDR2 FQGNSA. CDR3 length equals 14 residues. In DNA form, the CDR3 reads TGTGCCAGCAGCTTAAGACAGGGGAGGACTGAAGCTTTCTTT. It translates to CASSLRQGRTEAFF.

In the case of this clonotype: The junction and the germline gene differ at one end; a read error may be behind it. The gene calls are TRBV2 and TRBJ2-3, with 11 bases matching TRBD2. The CDR3 extends over 16 amino acids. Germline assignment: CDR1 SNHLY and CDR2 FYNNEI. The CDR3 nucleotides read TGTGTCAGCACCGTCTTAGCGGGAGGGATTGCAGATACGCAGTATTTT. Its protein product is CVSTVLAGGIADTQYF.

The chain carries TRBV19 and TRBJ2-1; D not certain. Germline loops: CDR1 LNHDA, CDR2 SQIVND (reference sequence). Trimming stripped 3 bases from V and 7 bases from J, with 7 bases between. There are 12 residues in the CDR3. Here the CDR3 DNA reads TGTGCCAGTAGTATCACCCGAAATGAGCAGTTCTTC. Residues: CASSITRNEQFF. The whole variable domain, filled in from reference TRBV19 and TRBJ2-1, reads DGGITQSPKYLFRKEGQNVTLSCEQNLNHDAMYWYRQDPGQGLRLIYYSQIVNDFQKGDIAEGYSVSREKKESFPLTVTSAQKNPTAFYLCASSITRNEQFFGPGTRLTVL.

This clonotype was detected a few times. The rearrangement joins TRBV20-1 to TRBJ1-1, with D hard to call. Trimming shortened V by 5 bases and J by 0 bases, and 10 bases separated the two germline ends. CDR1 is DFQATT, CDR2 SNEGSKA, per germline (reference sequence). The CDR3 spans 13 residues. The CDR3 DNA follows: TGCAGTGCTGCCTCGGCGCTGAACACTGAAGCTTTCTTT. Translating gives CSAASALNTEAFF.

The chain employs TRBV10-3 and TRBJ2-6; D gene uncertain. Deletions cut 2 bases from V and 2 bases from J, with 10 bases between. The CDR3 is made up of 16 amino acids. Germline-derived CDR1 and CDR2 are ENHRY and SYGVKD. The CDR3 region is CAISELSGAGANVLTF. The DNA for the CDR3 is TGTGCCATCAGTGAGCTCAGTGGGGCTGGGGCCAACGTCCTGACTTTC.